Described below is a single TCR beta chain sequence and its context. Its antigen is undetermined. The sample comes from a study of T cell repertoires in cytomegalovirus infection. At the level of the study: Recently identified HLA-C-restricted CMV epitopes were used, and well-studied HLA-B-restricted CMV epitopes were used as well. CMV infection together with matching HLA type was indicated by public TCR beta signatures.

Study-wide points: Accumulated public TCR beta family frequency recognized individuals carrying CMV together with the relevant HLA. The ex vivo response was dominated by HLA-C-restricted CMV-specific TCR beta clonotypes.

TCRdb re-called the reads through MiXCR, storing one row per CDR3 protein. This table holds hundreds of thousands of distinct CDR3 sequences, around a third found once. Germline V gives CDR1 MNHEY, CDR2 SVGEGT. V lost 2 bases and J lost 3, with 14 bases in between. The CDR3 runs 15 residues. The clonotype was recovered from a human donor in good health (CMV status not recorded). Some clones in this sample may be carry-over from other donors' samples. The starting material was cultured PBMCs, obtained from culture after CMV antigen stimulation. The chain links TRBV6-2 or TRBV6-3 to TRBJ2-7; D not certain. The CDR3 region is CASSYPRSDYYEQYF. The CDR3 DNA follows: TGTGCCAGCAGTTACCCCAGGTCCGATTACTACGAGCAGTACTTC.